This entry lists 7 T cell receptor beta chains sequenced from one sample in a study of shared clonotypes between healthy human individuals (TCRdb year 2020). Library preparation was by the immunoSEQ multiplex PCR assay. Held by TCRdb, this immuneACCESS table contains in-frame sequences only and omits some clones. Under half of the omission traces to an unresolved V gene where checked; the cause of the rest is unknown. The sample includes 2.3 million or so clones, with more than 80% observed a single time. Jointly, the top ten make up 0.39% of the sample. The specimen was naive CD4+ T cells from PBMCs. The cell subset or site tag for this specimen amounts to: CD45RA+ positively selected. The receptor set was obtained from a man aged 18 to 30 in good health. Some clones in this sample may be carry-over from other donors' samples.

The chain employs TRBV6-4 and TRBJ1-2, with D unresolved. Germline V gene sequence: CDR1 MRHNA, CDR2 SNTAGT. The CDR3 has 13 residues. V dropped 6 bases and J dropped 5 bases, with 13 bases sitting between them. CDR3 DNA sequence: TGTGCCAGCAGCGCCGGGGTCCTGTATGGCTACACCTTC. Translation: CASSAGVLYGYTF.

This clone was seen only a few times. V is TRBV14 and J is TRBJ1-5, with D possibly being TRBD1 (6 bases). The V end was cut by 4 bases, the J end by 4 bases, with 8 bases between. The CDR3 sequence is 13 residues long. In germline, CDR1 is SGHDN, CDR2 FVKESK. CDR3 amino acids: CASSPGANQPQHF. In nucleotides, the CDR3 is TGTGCCAGCAGCCCAGGGGCGAATCAGCCCCAGCATTTT.

The gene calls are TRBV6-6 and TRBJ2-7; the match to TRBD1 covers 7 bases. Germline trimming cut 6 bases from V and 2 bases from J; bases unmatched to any gene: 4. The CDR3 has 13 amino acids. Germline assignment: CDR1 MNHNY and CDR2 SVGAGI (reference sequence). In nucleotides, the CDR3 is TGTGCCAGCAGATTGACAGGGCCCTACGAGCAGTACTTC. Its translation is CASRLTGPYEQYF.

The chain carries TRBV7-6 and TRBJ1-5, with D uncertain. Germline V gene data show CDR1 as SGHVS and CDR2 as FNYEAQ. Trimming removed 5 bases from V and 3 bases from J, with 8 bases in between. The CDR3 spans 13 residues. The CDR3 sequence: CASSGDYNQPQHF. As DNA, the CDR3 is TGTGCCAGCAGCGGGGATTACAATCAGCCCCAGCATTTT. Combining the CDR3 with reference TRBV7-6 and TRBJ1-5 gives the whole variable domain GAGVSQSPRYKVTKRGQDVALRCDPISGHVSLYWYRQALGQGPEFLTYFNYEAQQDKSGLPNDRFSAERPEGSISTLTIQRTEQRDSAMYRCASSGDYNQPQHFGDGTRLSIL.

The chain is built from TRBV2 and TRBJ1-2; D might be TRBD1 (5 bases). CDR1 is SNHLY and CDR2 is FYNNEI in the germline V gene. V shed 2 bases and J shed 4 bases, with 14 bases lying between them. This CDR3 is 15 amino acids long. The CDR3: CASSERRQGGYGYTF. CDR3 sequence (DNA): TGTGCCAGCAGTGAACGAAGGCAGGGTGGCTATGGCTACACCTTC.

The rearrangement links TRBV4-2 to TRBJ2-7; 9 bases are shared with TRBD1. The CDR3 has 13 residues. Germline V gene lookup returns CDR1 LGHNA and CDR2 YNFKEQ. Trimming took 3 bases from V and 7 from J; bases not matched to a gene: 4. CDR3 amino acids: CASSHGQGKEQYF. For the CDR3, the DNA is TGTGCCAGCAGCCACGGACAGGGGAAGGAGCAGTACTTC.

The chain carries TRBV5-1 and TRBJ2-3, with TRBD2 identical over 11 bases. Germline CDR1 SGHRS, CDR2 YFSETQ. After removal of 4 bases from V and 6 bases from J, the junction contained 4 bases not matched to a gene. The CDR3 contains 14 residues. The CDR3 here is CASSETSGADTQYF. CDR3 nucleotides: TGCGCCAGCAGCGAGACTAGCGGGGCGGATACGCAGTATTTT.